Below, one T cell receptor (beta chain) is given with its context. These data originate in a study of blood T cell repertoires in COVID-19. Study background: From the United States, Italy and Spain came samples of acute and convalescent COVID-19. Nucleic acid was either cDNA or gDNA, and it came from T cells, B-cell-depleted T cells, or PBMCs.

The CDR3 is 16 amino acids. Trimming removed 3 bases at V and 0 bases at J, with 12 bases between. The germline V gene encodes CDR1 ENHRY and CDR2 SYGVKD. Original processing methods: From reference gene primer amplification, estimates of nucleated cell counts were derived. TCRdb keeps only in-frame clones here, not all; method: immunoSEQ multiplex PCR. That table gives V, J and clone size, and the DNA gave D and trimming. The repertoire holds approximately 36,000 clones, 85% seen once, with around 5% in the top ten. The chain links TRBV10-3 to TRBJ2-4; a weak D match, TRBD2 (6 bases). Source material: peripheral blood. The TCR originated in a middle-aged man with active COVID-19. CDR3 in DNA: TGTGCCATCAGTGAAAGGGCGGGACTAGCCAAAAACATTCAGTACTTC. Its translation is CAISERAGLAKNIQYF.